A single sample gave rise to the 23 T cell receptor beta chains below, sequenced in a study of CD8+CD57+ T cells in acquired aplastic anemia. It was genomic DNA that served as the template for profiling TCR beta VDJ and CDR3. TCRdb used MiXCR to reprocess the reads, holding one entry per CDR3 protein. The sample includes some 130,000 distinct CDR3 sequences, roughly 40% of them seen just once. Sequences were obtained from sorted CD4+, CD8+, or CD8+CD57+ T cells (not recorded which) from PBMCs. The receptors originated from a human donor in good health, serving as a control.

This chain connects TRBV29-1 to TRBJ2-1; 7 bases match TRBD2. Germline assignment: CDR1 SQVTM and CDR2 ANQGSEA. Trimming at V came to 5 bases and at J to 5 bases, leaving 6 bases not matched to a gene. The CDR3 has 13 residues. The CDR3 DNA is TGCAGCGTTCAGGGAGGGAGAGACAATGAGCAGTTCTTC. Encoded protein: CSVQGGRDNEQFF.

This chain joins TRBV24-1 and TRBJ2-2; the D is unclear. The CDR3 is 13 residues long. V gave up 4 bases and J gave up 3 bases, with 5 bases separating them. CDR1 is KGHDR and CDR2 is SFDVKD in the germline V gene. CDR3 sequence (DNA): TGTGCCACCAGTGACCAAGACACCGGGGAGCTGTTTTTT. This translates into CATSDQDTGELFF.

There are a few counts of this clonotype. The genes are TRBV3-1 and TRBJ2-5, with D unclear. The CDR3 covers 13 residues. Trimming removed 5 bases from V and 5 bases from J, with 12 bases in between. Germline V gene data show CDR1 as LGHDT and CDR2 as YNNKEL (reference sequence). CDR3 sequence reads: CASSAAVRETQYF. As DNA, the CDR3 is TGTGCCAGCAGCGCTGCGGTCAGGGAGACCCAGTACTTC.

The sample holds a few counts of this clonotype. Just one base apart from a much larger clone, this may be a read error. The chain combines TRBV6-1 with TRBJ2-2; D is ambiguous. Trimming removed 6 bases from V and 1 base from J, with 15 bases in between. Germline-derived CDR1 and CDR2 are MNHNS and SASEGT. The CDR3 consists of 16 residues. This CDR3 is CASSRPGPGNTGELFF. The CDR3 DNA sequence: TGTGCCAGCAGCCGCCCTGGTCCCGGGAACACCGGGGAGCTGTTTTTT.

This clonotype has a handful of counts. Since a much larger clone is just one base distant, this may be a read error. In this CDR3 the conserved last residue, phenylalanine or tryptophan, is missing, so a read error is likely. This rearrangement joins TRBV20-1 to TRBJ2-2, with D possibly TRBD2 on 6 matching bases. Deletions cut 1 base from V and 2 bases from J, with 8 bases between. The CDR3 is 14 amino acids. Germline CDR1 and CDR2: DFQATT and SNEGSKA (reference sequence). Here the CDR3 reads CSARAGVNTGELFS. The CDR3 coding sequence is TGCAGTGCTAGAGCGGGGGTAAACACCGGGGAGCTGTTTTCT.

The chain carries TRBV20-1 and TRBJ2-3, with 15 nucleotides matching TRBD2. The CDR3 has 17 amino acids. Germline CDR1 reads DFQATT; CDR2 reads SNEGSKA (reference sequence). The ends lost 4 bases at V and 4 bases at J; junction bases unmatched: 9. The CDR3 coding sequence is TGCAGTGCTAAGAGGCGGACTAGCGGGGGGGCGGCAGATACGCAGTATTTT. This translates into CSAKRRTSGGAADTQYF.

There are many counts of this clonotype. The CDR3: CASSEDALRDEQYF. DNA of the CDR3: TGTGCCAGCAGCGAGGATGCCCTTCGGGACGAGCAGTACTTC. V usage is TRBV13 and J usage is TRBJ2-7; no definite D call. CDR3 length: 14 amino acids. V lost 5 bases and J lost 5, with 16 bases in between. From germline, CDR1 is PRHDT and CDR2 FYEKMQ (reference sequence).

This clonotype was seen just once. A much larger clonotype is one base distant, so this may be a read error. This rearrangement joins TRBV15 to TRBJ1-3; D remains unclear. The ends were cut back, 6 bases at V and 4 bases at J, with 22 bases in the middle. Germline V gene sequence: CDR1 LNHNV, CDR2 YYDKDF (reference sequence). The CDR3 contains 17 residues. The CDR3 protein is CATRTWPGGRIGNTIYF. CDR3 DNA: TGTGCCACCAGGACCTGGCCGGGCGGAAGGATAGGAAACACCATATATTTT.

This chain links TRBV20-1 with TRBJ1-5; D is undetermined. The CDR3 runs to 15 residues. V was cut by 6 bases and J by 1 base, with 16 bases left in between. Germline CDR1 DFQATT, CDR2 SNEGSKA (reference sequence). CDR3 region: CSAILVGGSNQPQHF. Here the CDR3 DNA reads TGCAGTGCCATCCTGGTGGGCGGAAGCAATCAGCCCCAGCATTTT.

This clonotype was seen many times. The V gene is TRBV24-1, the J gene TRBJ1-5; D not certain. There are 14 residues in the CDR3. Trimming stripped 6 bases from V and 2 bases from J, with 10 bases between. Germline CDR1 is KGHDR and CDR2 is SFDVKD. In DNA, the CDR3 is TGTGCCACCAGTAGTGGGTCGGGCAATCAGCCCCAGCATTTT. It encodes CATSSGSGNQPQHF.

This clonotype was seen once. A read error may account for a junction end that differs from germline. The chain links TRBV29-1 to TRBJ1-3; D is ambiguous. The CDR3 is 14 amino acids. Looked up from germline, CDR1 is SQVTM and CDR2 is ANQGSEA. Here the CDR3 reads CASSSLDRGNTIYF. CDR3 DNA sequence: TGTGCCAGCAGCTCCTTGGACCGGGGAAACACCATATATTTT.

The chain uses TRBV15 and TRBJ2-1; D call uncertain. Trimming left V 2 bases short and J 10 bases short, with 9 bases between. The CDR3 contains 12 residues. Germline assignment: CDR1 LNHNV and CDR2 YYDKDF (reference sequence). The CDR3 loop reads CATSRIRDEQFF. For the CDR3, the DNA is TGTGCCACCAGCAGAATACGTGACGAGCAGTTCTTC.

The sample holds many counts of this clonotype. The genes are TRBV4-2 and TRBJ2-7; D not certain. The CDR3 spans 15 residues. Trimming pared 0 bases from V and 5 bases from J, leaving 14 bases between. Germline-derived CDR1 and CDR2 are LGHNA and YNFKEQ. In DNA, the CDR3 is TGTGCCAGCAGCCAAGATCTTGCAGCCGTTGACGAGCAGTACTTC. Translating gives CASSQDLAAVDEQYF.

Of note for this clonotype: A much larger clone lies a single base off, so this may be a read error. The chain joins TRBV20-1 to TRBJ2-1; D remains ambiguous. The CDR3 has 13 residues. Germline V CDR1 and CDR2: DFQATT, SNEGSKA (reference sequence). For the CDR3, the DNA is TGCACTGCTGGAACGAGCTCCTACAATGAGCAGTTCTTC. Translating it yields CTAGTSSYNEQFF.

The chain couples TRBV5-6 to TRBJ2-3, with 13 positions matching TRBD2. Trimming removed 6 bases from V and 6 bases from J; junction bases left unmatched: 10. This CDR3 contains 16 residues. In germline, CDR1 is SGHDT, CDR2 YYEEEE. The CDR3 nucleotides are TGTGCCAGCATCACGCGACTAGCGGGGGGAGGGGATACGCAGTATTTT. Residues: CASITRLAGGGDTQYF.

This clonotype was observed many times. The V gene is TRBV24-1, the J gene TRBJ2-1; D is unresolved. This CDR3 region has 14 residues. V lost 5 bases and J lost 0, with 7 bases in between. Germline V gives CDR1 KGHDR, CDR2 SFDVKD. CDR3 sequence reads: CATSGPYSYNEQFF. CDR3 coding DNA: TGTGCCACCAGTGGGCCGTACTCCTACAATGAGCAGTTCTTC.

This clonotype was detected only once. The CDR3 here is CASSREDFTF. CDR3 bases: TGTGCCAGCAGCCGGGAGGACTTTACCTTC. The chain combines TRBV11-2 with TRBJ1-2; D not certain. The germline CDR1 and CDR2 sequences are SGHAT and FQNNGV. V was cut by 5 bases and J by 14 bases, with 12 bases left in between. CDR3 length: 10 residues.

The rearrangement uses TRBV19 and TRBJ1-1; TRBD1 might be the D (6 bases). Germline CDR1 reads LNHDA; CDR2 reads SQIVND (reference sequence). Trimming left V 7 bases short and J 3 bases short, with 12 bases between. The CDR3 extends over 13 amino acids. CDR3 bases: TGTGCCAGTACGGGACATACATACACTGAAGCTTTCTTT. Its translation is CASTGHTYTEAFF. Full variable domain (rest looked up from reference TRBV19 and TRBJ1-1): DGGITQSPKYLFRKEGQNVTLSCEQNLNHDAMYWYRQDPGQGLRLIYYSQIVNDFQKGDIAEGYSVSREKKESFPLTVTSAQKNPTAFYLCASTGHTYTEAFFGQGTRLTVV.

This clonotype was picked up many times. The J gene is TRBJ2-7, the V gene TRBV2; D gene ambiguous. V was shortened by 4 bases and J by 9 bases, with 13 bases between the two germline ends. CDR1 and CDR2 from the germline V gene are SNHLY and FYNNEI. The CDR3 is 12 residues long. CDR3 amino acids: CASSVLTAGQYF. The CDR3 DNA reads TGTGCCAGCAGTGTCCTAACGGCTGGGCAGTACTTC. The variable domain in full, with the rest retrieved from reference TRBV2 and TRBJ2-7, is EPEVTQTPSHQVTQMGQEVILRCVPISNHLYFYWYRQILGQKVEFLVSFYNNEISEKSEIFDDQFSVERPDGSNFTLKIRSTKLEDSAMYFCASSVLTAGQYFGPGTRLTVT.

At least ten counts were recorded for this clonotype. The rearrangement uses TRBV4-1 and TRBJ1-1, with D possibly matching TRBD1 (5 bases). Trimming left V 4 bases short and J 4 bases short, with 13 bases between. This CDR3 has 14 residues. CDR1 is MGHRA, CDR2 YSYEKL, per germline. This CDR3 is CASSLTERGTEAFF. DNA for the CDR3: TGCGCCAGCAGCCTGACCGAAAGGGGCACTGAAGCTTTCTTT.

This chain connects TRBV15 to TRBJ2-2, with no clear D. Looked up from germline, CDR1 is LNHNV and CDR2 is YYDKDF (reference sequence). The germline V and J ends were trimmed by 3 bases and 7 bases, with 21 bases remaining between them. The CDR3 length is 17 residues. The CDR3 sequence: CATSSLRAPVLGGELFF. DNA for the CDR3: TGTGCCACCAGCAGCCTCCGGGCCCCCGTTCTGGGCGGGGAGCTGTTTTTT. Full variable domain (outside the CDR3, taken from reference TRBV15 and TRBJ2-2): DAMVIQNPRYQVTQFGKPVTLSCSQTLNHNVMYWYQQKSSQAPKLLFHYYDKDFNNEADTPDNFQSRRPNTSFCFLDIRSPGLGDTAMYLCATSSLRAPVLGGELFFGEGSRLTVL.

The chain has TRBV7-6 and TRBJ1-1; D is ambiguous. Germline V gives CDR1 SGHVS, CDR2 FNYEAQ. V dropped 0 bases and J dropped 2 bases, with 4 bases sitting between them. This CDR3 region has 13 residues. The CDR3 sequence: CASSLALNTEAFF. The CDR3 DNA is TGTGCCAGCAGCTTAGCCCTAAACACTGAAGCTTTCTTT.

The chain carries TRBV19 and TRBJ2-5; possibly TRBD1 for D (5 bases). The CDR3 has 13 amino acids. Germline loops: CDR1 LNHDA, CDR2 SQIVND (reference sequence). With 5 bases removed from V and 1 base from J, the gap between germline ends came to 8 bases. As DNA, the CDR3 is TGTGCCAGTAGTCCCGACAGCCAAGAGACCCAGTACTTC. It yields the protein CASSPDSQETQYF.